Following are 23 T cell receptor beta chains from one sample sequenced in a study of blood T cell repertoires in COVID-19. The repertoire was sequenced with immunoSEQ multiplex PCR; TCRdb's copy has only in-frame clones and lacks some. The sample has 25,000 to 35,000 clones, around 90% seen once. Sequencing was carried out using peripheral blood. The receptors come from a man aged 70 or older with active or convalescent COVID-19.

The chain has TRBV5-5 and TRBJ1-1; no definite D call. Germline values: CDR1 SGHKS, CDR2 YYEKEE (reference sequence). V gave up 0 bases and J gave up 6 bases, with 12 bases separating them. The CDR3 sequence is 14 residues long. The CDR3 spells CASSLVSGSPEAFF. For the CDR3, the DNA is TGTGCCAGCAGCTTGGTCTCGGGGTCCCCTGAAGCTTTCTTT.

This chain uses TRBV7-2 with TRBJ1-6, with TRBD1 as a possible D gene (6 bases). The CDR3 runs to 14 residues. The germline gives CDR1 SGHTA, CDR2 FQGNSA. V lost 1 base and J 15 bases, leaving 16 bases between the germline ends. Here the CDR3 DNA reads TGTGCCAGCAGCTTAGGACCCCTCCCGGGACACCTCCACTTT. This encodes CASSLGPLPGHLHF.

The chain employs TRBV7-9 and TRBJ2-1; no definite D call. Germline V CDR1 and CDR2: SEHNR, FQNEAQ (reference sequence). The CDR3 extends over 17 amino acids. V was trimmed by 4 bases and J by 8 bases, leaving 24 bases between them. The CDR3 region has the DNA TGTGCCAGCAGCTCCCTAGTACCCCCCGTGGTTGACGATGAGCAGTTCTTC. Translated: CASSSLVPPVVDDEQFF.

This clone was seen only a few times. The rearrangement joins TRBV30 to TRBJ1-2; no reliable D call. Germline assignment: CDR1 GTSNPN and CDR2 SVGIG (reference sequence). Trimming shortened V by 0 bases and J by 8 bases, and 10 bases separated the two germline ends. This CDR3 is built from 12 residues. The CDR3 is CAWSVAGSGYTF. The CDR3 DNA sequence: TGTGCCTGGAGTGTGGCTGGGAGCGGCTACACCTTC.

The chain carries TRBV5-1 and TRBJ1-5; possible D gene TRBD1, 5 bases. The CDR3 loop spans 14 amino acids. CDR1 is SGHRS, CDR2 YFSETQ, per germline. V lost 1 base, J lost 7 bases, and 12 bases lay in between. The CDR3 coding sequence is TGCGCCAGCAGCTTGAATCCAGGGCAACAGCCCCAGCATTTT. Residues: CASSLNPGQQPQHF.

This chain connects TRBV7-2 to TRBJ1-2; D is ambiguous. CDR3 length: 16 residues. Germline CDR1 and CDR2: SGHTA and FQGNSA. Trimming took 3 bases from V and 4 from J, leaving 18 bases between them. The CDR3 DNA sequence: TGTGCCAGCAGCTTGGATCCCGCGGCCGTTCTCTATGGCTACACCTTC. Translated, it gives CASSLDPAAVLYGYTF.

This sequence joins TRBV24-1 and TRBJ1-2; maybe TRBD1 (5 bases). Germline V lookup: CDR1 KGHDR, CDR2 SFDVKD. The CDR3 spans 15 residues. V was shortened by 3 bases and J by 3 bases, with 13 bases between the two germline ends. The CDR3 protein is CATSDPPRGDYGYTF. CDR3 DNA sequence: TGTGCCACCAGTGATCCCCCACGGGGGGACTATGGCTACACCTTC.

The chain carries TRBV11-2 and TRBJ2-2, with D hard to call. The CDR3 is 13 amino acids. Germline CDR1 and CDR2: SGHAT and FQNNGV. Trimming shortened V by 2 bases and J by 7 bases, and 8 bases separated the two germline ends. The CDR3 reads CASSLPPGGELFF. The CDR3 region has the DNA TGTGCCAGCAGCTTACCCCCGGGCGGGGAGCTGTTTTTT.

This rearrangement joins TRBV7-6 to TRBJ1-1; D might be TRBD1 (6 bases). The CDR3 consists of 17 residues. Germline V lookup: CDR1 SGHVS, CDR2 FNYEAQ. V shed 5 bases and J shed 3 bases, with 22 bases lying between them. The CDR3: CASSTRKQGIVHTEAFF. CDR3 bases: TGTGCCAGCAGCACACGAAAACAGGGAATTGTGCACACTGAAGCTTTCTTT.

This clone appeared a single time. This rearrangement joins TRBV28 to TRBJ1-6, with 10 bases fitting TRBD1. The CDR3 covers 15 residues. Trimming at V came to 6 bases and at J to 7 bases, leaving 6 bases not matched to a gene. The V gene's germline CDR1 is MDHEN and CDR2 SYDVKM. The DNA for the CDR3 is TGTGCCAGCAGACCGGGACAGGGGTTCAATTCACCCCTCCACTTT. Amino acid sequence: CASRPGQGFNSPLHF.

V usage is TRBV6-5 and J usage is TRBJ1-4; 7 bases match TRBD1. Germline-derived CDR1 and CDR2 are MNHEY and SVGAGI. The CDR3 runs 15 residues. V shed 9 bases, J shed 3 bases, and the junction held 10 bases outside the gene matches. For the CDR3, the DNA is TGTGCCAGTGACACGTCCACAGGGGCTAATGAAAAACTGTTTTTT. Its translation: CASDTSTGANEKLFF.

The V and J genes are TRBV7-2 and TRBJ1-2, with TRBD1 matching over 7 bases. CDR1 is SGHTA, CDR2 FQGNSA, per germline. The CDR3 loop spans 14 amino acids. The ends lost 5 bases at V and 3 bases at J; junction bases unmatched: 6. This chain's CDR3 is CASSLGDSYYGYTF. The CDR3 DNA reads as TGTGCCAGCAGCCTAGGGGACAGCTACTATGGCTACACCTTC.

Here the CDR3 DNA reads TGTGCCAGCCAAAGGGGGTACGGCTACACCTTC. Translating gives CASQRGYGYTF. The chain carries TRBV6-6 and TRBJ1-2; D is perhaps TRBD1 (6 bases). In germline, CDR1 is MNHNY, CDR2 SVGAGI (reference sequence). The CDR3 spans 11 residues. The germline V and J ends were trimmed by 8 bases and 8 bases, with 12 bases remaining between them.

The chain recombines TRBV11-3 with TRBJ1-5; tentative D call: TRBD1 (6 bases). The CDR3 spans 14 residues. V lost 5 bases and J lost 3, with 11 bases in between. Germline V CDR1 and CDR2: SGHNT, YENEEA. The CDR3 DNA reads TGTGCCAGCAGCCACCCGGGACACAATCAGCCCCAGCATTTT. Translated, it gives CASSHPGHNQPQHF.

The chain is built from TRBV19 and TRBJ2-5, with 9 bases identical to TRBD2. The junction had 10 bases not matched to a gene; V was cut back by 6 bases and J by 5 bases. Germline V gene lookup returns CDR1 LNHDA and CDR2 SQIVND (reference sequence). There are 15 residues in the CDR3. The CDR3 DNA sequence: TGTGCCAGTAGCTTCGGGACTAGCCTGAGGGAGACCCAGTACTTC. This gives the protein CASSFGTSLRETQYF.

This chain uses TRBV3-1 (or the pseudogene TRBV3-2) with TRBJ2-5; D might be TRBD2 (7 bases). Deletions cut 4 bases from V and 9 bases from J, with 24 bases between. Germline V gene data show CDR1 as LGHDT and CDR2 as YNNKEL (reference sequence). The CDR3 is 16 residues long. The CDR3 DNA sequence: TGTGCCAGCAGCCTCGGGGAGGGGGGCCGAAGTCTGGCCCAGTACTTC. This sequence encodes CASSLGEGGRSLAQYF.

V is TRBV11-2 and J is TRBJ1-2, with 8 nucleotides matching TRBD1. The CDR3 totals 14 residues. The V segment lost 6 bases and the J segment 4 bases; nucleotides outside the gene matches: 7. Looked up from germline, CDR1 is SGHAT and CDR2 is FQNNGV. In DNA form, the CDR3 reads TGTGCCAGCAGTTCGACAGGGGCAGGCTATGGCTACACCTTC. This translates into CASSSTGAGYGYTF.

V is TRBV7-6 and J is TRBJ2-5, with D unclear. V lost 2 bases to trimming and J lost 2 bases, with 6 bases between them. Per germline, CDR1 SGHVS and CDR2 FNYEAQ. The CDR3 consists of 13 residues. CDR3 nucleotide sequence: TGTGCCAGCAGCTTATCCAGACAAGAGACCCAGTACTTC. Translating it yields CASSLSRQETQYF.

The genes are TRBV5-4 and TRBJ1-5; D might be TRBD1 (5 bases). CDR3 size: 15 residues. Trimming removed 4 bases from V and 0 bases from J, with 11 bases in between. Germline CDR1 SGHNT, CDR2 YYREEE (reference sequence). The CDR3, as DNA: TGTGCCAGCAGCCAGGGCGGACATAGCAATCAGCCCCAGCATTTT. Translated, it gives CASSQGGHSNQPQHF.

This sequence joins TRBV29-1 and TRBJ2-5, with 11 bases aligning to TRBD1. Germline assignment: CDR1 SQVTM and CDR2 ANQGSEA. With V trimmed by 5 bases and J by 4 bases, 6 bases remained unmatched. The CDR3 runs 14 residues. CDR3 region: CSVLGQGVLETQYF. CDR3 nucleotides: TGCAGCGTTTTGGGACAGGGGGTTCTAGAGACCCAGTACTTC.

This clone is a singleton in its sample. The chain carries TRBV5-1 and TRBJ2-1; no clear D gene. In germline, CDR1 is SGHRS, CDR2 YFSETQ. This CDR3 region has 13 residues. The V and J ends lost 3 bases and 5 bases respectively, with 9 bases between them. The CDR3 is CASSSLYNNEQFF. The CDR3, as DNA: TGCGCCAGCAGCTCGCTCTATAACAATGAGCAGTTCTTC.

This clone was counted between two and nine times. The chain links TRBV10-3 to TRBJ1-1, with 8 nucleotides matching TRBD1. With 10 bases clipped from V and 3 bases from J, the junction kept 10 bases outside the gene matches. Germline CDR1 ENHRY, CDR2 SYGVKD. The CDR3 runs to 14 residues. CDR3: CATQTGVGDTEAFF. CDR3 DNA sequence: TGTGCCACTCAGACAGGGGTAGGAGACACTGAAGCTTTCTTT.

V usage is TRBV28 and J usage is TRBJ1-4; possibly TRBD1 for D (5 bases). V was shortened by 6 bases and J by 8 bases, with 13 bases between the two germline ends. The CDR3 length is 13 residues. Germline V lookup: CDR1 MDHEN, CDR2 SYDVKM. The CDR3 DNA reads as TGTGCCAGCAGGGTAGGGGCTTACGAAAAACTGTTTTTT. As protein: CASRVGAYEKLFF.